The clone carrying this TCR beta chain was detected only a few times. The sample belongs to a study of blood T cell repertoires in COVID-19. Background on the study: In each case, the material was cDNA or gDNA derived from T cells, B-cell-depleted T cells, or PBMCs.

Seattle cases were enrolled at active infection and followed longitudinally. Generated by immunoSEQ multiplex PCR, the TCRdb table keeps only in-frame clones and is missing some. The repertoire holds around 260,000 clones, with approximately 91% as singletons. Looked up from germline, CDR1 is KGHDR and CDR2 is SFDVKD. The V gene end was trimmed by 6 bases and the J gene end by 7 bases; junction bases not matched to a gene: 17. The CDR3 loop spans 18 amino acids. The material sequenced was peripheral blood. The V call is TRBV24-1, the J call TRBJ1-6; 7 bases match TRBD1. This TCR came from a young woman with COVID-19, enrolled during active disease. CDR3 sequence reads: CATSLSVERQGRNSPLHF. The DNA for the CDR3 is TGTGCCACCAGTCTTTCGGTGGAGAGACAGGGTCGCAATTCACCCCTCCACTTT.